Below, 23 T cell receptor beta chains from the same sample are listed, as sequenced in a study of blood T cell repertoires in COVID-19. Profiling relied on immunoSEQ multiplex PCR, and the TCRdb table lists in-frame clones only, not all of them. The table lists 300,000 to 450,000 clones, around 87% of them singletons. Sequencing input: peripheral blood. The receptors here all came from a woman aged 60-75 years with COVID-19, enrolled during active disease.

The rearrangement uses TRBV6-5 and TRBJ2-7, with TRBD1 matching over 7 bases. This CDR3 spans 15 amino acids. Germline V gene data show CDR1 as MNHEY and CDR2 as SVGAGI. V was pared by 4 bases and J by 2 bases, with 8 bases of the junction left unmatched. The CDR3 DNA reads as TGTGCCAGCAGTTTCCGGGACAGATTTGCCTACGAGCAGTACTTC. Encoded protein: CASSFRDRFAYEQYF.

The chain joins TRBV28 to TRBJ2-7, with D perhaps matching TRBD1 (7 bases). Germline CDR1 MDHEN, CDR2 SYDVKM. The V and J ends lost 0 bases and 0 bases respectively, with 15 bases between them. This CDR3 region has 17 residues. The CDR3 reads CASSLWGGQKNSYEQYF. For the CDR3, the DNA is TGTGCCAGCAGTTTATGGGGGGGACAGAAAAACTCCTACGAGCAGTACTTC.

In regard to this clone: A much larger clone differs by one base, so this may be a read error. The J gene is TRBJ2-7, the V gene TRBV5-1, with 8 positions matching TRBD1. The length of the CDR3 is 14 residues. With 2 bases clipped from V and 0 bases from J, the junction kept 1 base outside the gene matches. Germline CDR1 and CDR2: SGHRS and YFSETQ. The CDR3 DNA follows: TGCGCCAGCAGCTTCACAGGGGGCTCCTACGAGCAGTACTTC. Translated: CASSFTGGSYEQYF.

The rearrangement links TRBV19 to TRBJ2-7; 8 bases fit TRBD1. Germline V gene data show CDR1 as LNHDA and CDR2 as SQIVND (reference sequence). The length of the CDR3 is 13 residues. Trimming at V came to 9 bases and at J to 12 bases, leaving 16 bases not matched to a gene. CDR3 in amino acids: CASQGTGGKMVYF. For the CDR3, the DNA is TGTGCCAGCCAAGGGACAGGCGGTAAAATGGTGTACTTC.

With regard to this clone: The same CDR3 can be traced to other DNA sequences in this sample. The chain is built from TRBV3-1 (or the pseudogene TRBV3-2) and TRBJ2-3, with unresolved D. Trimming took 2 bases from V and 0 from J, leaving 3 bases between them. This CDR3 region has 13 residues. Germline V lookup: CDR1 LGHDT, CDR2 YNNKEL (reference sequence). For the CDR3, the DNA is TGTGCCAGCAGCCAACGGAGCACAGATACGCAGTATTTT. Translated: CASSQRSTDTQYF.

The CDR3 region is CASSGQAYYEQYF. The CDR3 DNA reads as TGTGCTAGCTCGGGACAGGCCTACTACGAGCAGTACTTC. The rearrangement uses TRBV12-5 and TRBJ2-7; 8 bases fit TRBD1. Germline V gene lookup returns CDR1 LGHNT and CDR2 FRNRAP. The V and J ends lost 9 bases and 3 bases, in that order; junction bases with no gene match: 7. The CDR3 covers 13 residues.

This rearrangement joins TRBV7-9 to TRBJ2-7, with D possibly being TRBD2 (6 bases). The V gene's germline CDR1 is SEHNR and CDR2 FQNEAQ (reference sequence). This CDR3 has 16 amino acids. Trimming pared 4 bases from V and 0 bases from J, leaving 16 bases between. CDR3 loop: CASSSLSAGSSYEQYF. The CDR3 nucleotides read TGTGCCAGCAGCTCCCTTTCGGCGGGGTCCTCCTACGAGCAGTACTTC.

The CDR3 coding sequence is TGTGCCAGCAGTTATTCTAGCGGGGCCACGGGGGACATTCAGTACTTC. It translates to CASSYSSGATGDIQYF. The chain carries TRBV6-5 and TRBJ2-4; TRBD2 agrees at 9 bases. V was clipped by 3 bases and J by 8 bases; unmatched bases: 11. Germline CDR1 and CDR2: MNHEY and SVGAGI. This CDR3 has 16 amino acids.

This clone showed up just once. The V call is TRBV3-1 (or the pseudogene TRBV3-2), the J call TRBJ1-3; TRBD1 matches 8 bases. Trimming took 7 bases from V and 4 from J; bases not matched to a gene: 6. The length of the CDR3 is 14 residues. CDR1 LGHDT and CDR2 YNNKEL come from the germline V gene (reference sequence). CDR3 in DNA: TGTGCCAGCACCTCAGGGGGCACCGGAAACACCATATATTTT. Translation gives CASTSGGTGNTIYF.

The chain recombines TRBV18 with TRBJ2-2; maybe TRBD1 (6 bases). The germline V and J ends were trimmed by 6 bases and 0 bases, with 14 bases remaining between them. The CDR3 contains 16 residues. In germline, CDR1 is KGHSH, CDR2 LQKENI. CDR3 residues: CASSWTETSNTGELFF. The CDR3 DNA reads TGTGCCAGCTCCTGGACAGAAACGTCGAACACCGGGGAGCTGTTTTTT.

The J gene is TRBJ2-7, the V gene TRBV28, with D unresolved. The CDR3 totals 12 residues. CDR1 is MDHEN, CDR2 SYDVKM, per germline. Deletions cut 1 base from V and 3 bases from J, with 4 bases between. CDR3 sequence (DNA): TGTGCCAGCAGTTTATTGAGCTACGAGCAGTACTTC. Translating it yields CASSLLSYEQYF.

The chain uses TRBV3-1 (or the pseudogene TRBV3-2) and TRBJ2-5; 11 nucleotides agree with TRBD1. After removal of 6 bases from V and 4 bases from J, the junction contained 7 bases not matched to a gene. CDR1 is LGHDT and CDR2 is YNNKEL in the germline V gene (reference sequence). This CDR3 comprises 15 residues. This CDR3 is CASREPGTGGETQYF. The CDR3 DNA follows: TGTGCCAGCAGGGAGCCCGGGACAGGGGGAGAGACCCAGTACTTC.

The chain employs TRBV21-1 and TRBJ1-5; the DNA was not compared with TRBD1, the D call given in the table. TRBV21-1 is given as a pseudogene. There are 17 residues in the CDR3. The chain's CDR3 is CARHSGHDLYSNQPQHF. Here the CDR3 DNA reads TGTGCCAGACATTCTGGGCACGATCTCTATAGCAATCAGCCCCAGCATTTT.

With regard to this clone: Other DNA sequences in the same sample also yield this CDR3. The genes are TRBV7-2 and TRBJ2-3; TRBD2 agrees at 8 bases. In germline, CDR1 is SGHTA, CDR2 FQGNSA. This CDR3 comprises 16 residues. With V trimmed by 1 base and J by 0 bases, 3 bases remained unmatched. CDR3 bases: TGTGCCAGCAGCTTAGGCGGGGGGCCTAGCACAGATACGCAGTATTTT. Translation: CASSLGGGPSTDTQYF.

CDR3 loop: CAISENLGGKTEAFF. The CDR3 nucleotides are TGTGCCATCAGTGAGAATTTGGGGGGTAAGACTGAAGCTTTCTTT. The J gene is TRBJ1-1, the V gene TRBV10-3; D might be TRBD1 (5 bases). This CDR3 has 15 residues. Trimming took off 2 bases at V and 5 bases at J, with 15 bases between the two ends. Germline V CDR1 and CDR2: ENHRY, SYGVKD.

This clone was counted between two and nine times. The chain links TRBV4-1 to TRBJ1-5; possibly TRBD1 for D (5 bases). Germline values: CDR1 MGHRA, CDR2 YSYEKL. CDR3 length equals 16 residues. Trimming removed 3 bases from V and 4 bases from J, with 16 bases in between. DNA of the CDR3: TGCGCCAGCAGCCATACCCCAGGGCTGGAAAATCAGCCCCAGCATTTT. Protein sequence: CASSHTPGLENQPQHF.

This clone was seen once. This rearrangement joins TRBV5-1 to TRBJ2-3, with 11 bases lining up with TRBD1. With 2 bases clipped from V and 5 bases from J, the junction kept 7 bases outside the gene matches. The CDR3 is 16 residues long. Germline V gene sequence: CDR1 SGHRS, CDR2 YFSETQ. CDR3 region: CASSFIGQGAQDTQYF. For the CDR3, the DNA is TGCGCCAGCAGCTTTATTGGACAGGGGGCTCAAGATACGCAGTATTTT.

This CDR3 reads CASRSHLGAGGMYNEQFF. The CDR3 bases are TGTGCCAGCAGAAGCCATTTAGGCGCGGGGGGGATGTACAATGAGCAGTTCTTC. V usage is TRBV3-1 (or the pseudogene TRBV3-2) and J usage is TRBJ2-1, with 9 bases aligning to TRBD2. From germline, CDR1 is LGHDT and CDR2 YNNKEL (reference sequence). V dropped 6 bases and J dropped 4; count of bases not matched to a gene: 16. The CDR3 is 18 amino acids.

The V and J genes are TRBV19 and TRBJ2-7; 7 nucleotides align to TRBD1. Germline V gene sequence: CDR1 LNHDA, CDR2 SQIVND (reference sequence). J gave up 7 bases and V 3 bases, and 12 bases lay outside the gene matches. There are 15 residues in the CDR3. The CDR3 DNA is TGTGCCAGTAGTATTGGTACAGGGGCCCGTCTTGAGCAGTACTTC. This gives the protein CASSIGTGARLEQYF. Based on the CDR3 plus reference TRBV19 and TRBJ2-7, the full variable domain is DGGITQSPKYLFRKEGQNVTLSCEQNLNHDAMYWYRQDPGQGLRLIYYSQIVNDFQKGDIAEGYSVSREKKESFPLTVTSAQKNPTAFYLCASSIGTGARLEQYFGPGTRLTVT.

This chain links TRBV19 with TRBJ2-2, with 9 bases aligning to TRBD1. This CDR3 has 15 residues. Germline V gives CDR1 LNHDA, CDR2 SQIVND (reference sequence). Germline trimming cut 6 bases from V and 7 bases from J; bases unmatched to any gene: 9. The CDR3 DNA follows: TGTGCCAGTAGGCAAGAGGACAGGGGCATCGGGGAGCTGTTTTTT. Protein product: CASRQEDRGIGELFF.

This chain links TRBV9 with TRBJ1-6; D may be TRBD1 (6 bases). This CDR3 has 15 residues. V was pared by 0 bases and J by 7 bases, with 11 bases between. CDR1 is SGDLS and CDR2 is YYNGEE in the germline V gene. The CDR3, as DNA: TGTGCCAGCAGCGTAGTGGACAGCGAAAATTCACCCCTCCACTTT. Translating gives CASSVVDSENSPLHF.

This clone came up once. The genes are TRBV7-3 and TRBJ2-3; 7 bases are a match to TRBD2. The germline V gene encodes CDR1 SGHTA and CDR2 FQGTGA. The CDR3 runs to 17 residues. Trimming at V came to 5 bases and at J to 4 bases, leaving 15 bases not matched to a gene. The CDR3 spells CASSRSGGLMSPDTQYF. The CDR3 DNA sequence: TGTGCCAGCAGCCGATCGGGAGGACTCATGAGCCCAGATACGCAGTATTTT.

This clone appeared a single time. This rearrangement joins TRBV13 to TRBJ2-5, with 9 bases identical to TRBD1. The length of the CDR3 is 15 residues. V shed 0 bases and J 4 bases; nucleotides not matched to a gene: 3. CDR1 PRHDT and CDR2 FYEKMQ come from the germline V gene (reference sequence). This CDR3 is CASSLGQGALETQYF. The CDR3 nucleotides read TGTGCCAGCAGCTTAGGACAGGGGGCTTTAGAGACCCAGTACTTC.